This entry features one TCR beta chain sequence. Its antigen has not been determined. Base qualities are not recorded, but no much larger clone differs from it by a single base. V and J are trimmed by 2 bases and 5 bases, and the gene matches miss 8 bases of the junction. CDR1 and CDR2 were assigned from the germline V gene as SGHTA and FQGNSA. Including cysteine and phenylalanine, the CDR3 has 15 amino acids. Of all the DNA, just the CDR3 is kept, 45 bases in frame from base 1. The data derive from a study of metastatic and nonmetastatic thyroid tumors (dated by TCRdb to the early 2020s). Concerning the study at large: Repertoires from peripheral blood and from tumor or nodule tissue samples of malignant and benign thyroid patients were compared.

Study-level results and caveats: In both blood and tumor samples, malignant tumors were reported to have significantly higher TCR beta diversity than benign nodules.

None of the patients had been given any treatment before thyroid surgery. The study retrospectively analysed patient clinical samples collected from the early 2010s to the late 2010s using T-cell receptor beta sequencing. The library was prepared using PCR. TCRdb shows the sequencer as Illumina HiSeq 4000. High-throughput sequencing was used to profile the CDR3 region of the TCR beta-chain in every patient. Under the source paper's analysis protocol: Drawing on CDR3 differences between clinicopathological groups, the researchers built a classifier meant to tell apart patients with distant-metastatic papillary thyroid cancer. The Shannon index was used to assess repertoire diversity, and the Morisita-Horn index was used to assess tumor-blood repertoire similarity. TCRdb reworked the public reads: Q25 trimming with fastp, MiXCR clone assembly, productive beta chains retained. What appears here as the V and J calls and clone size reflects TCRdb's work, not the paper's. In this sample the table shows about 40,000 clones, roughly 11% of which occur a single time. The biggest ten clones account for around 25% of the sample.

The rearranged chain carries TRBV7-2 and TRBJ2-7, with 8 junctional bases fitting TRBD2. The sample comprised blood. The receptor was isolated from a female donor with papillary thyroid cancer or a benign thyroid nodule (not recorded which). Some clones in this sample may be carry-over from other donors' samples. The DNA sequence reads TGTGCCAGCAGCTTAAAGCGGGAGATCAGCAACGAGCAGTACTTC. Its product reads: CASSLKREISNEQYF.